The 32 T cell receptor beta chains reported below all come from one sample, sequenced in a study of CD8+ T cells in alopecia areata. cDNA reverse transcribed from extracted RNA served as the sequencing template. The assay was immunoSEQ multiplex PCR, and TCRdb's table has in-frame clones only and misses some. The sample consists of fewer than 150,000 clones, roughly 58% of them appearing once. This material consisted of CD4+ T cells sorted from blood, taken at week 0. The receptors stem from a human donor with alopecia areata.

This clone was seen a handful of times. This chain joins TRBV2 and TRBJ1-5; perhaps TRBD1 as D (5 bases). CDR3 length: 13 amino acids. The germline V gene has CDR1 SNHLY and CDR2 FYNNEI. Trimming stripped 11 bases from V and 0 bases from J, with 11 bases between. CDR3 loop: CAGGTVSNQPQHF. CDR3 coding DNA: TGTGCCGGCGGGACGGTTAGCAATCAGCCCCAGCATTTT.

The chain has TRBV18 and TRBJ2-2, with D unclear. There are 18 residues in the CDR3. CDR1 is KGHSH, CDR2 LQKENI, per germline. V was clipped by 0 bases and J by 5 bases, with 19 bases between them. The CDR3 nucleotides are TGTGCCAGCTCACCACCGATCCTAGTAGGGAACCTGACCGGGGAGCTGTTTTTT. This encodes CASSPPILVGNLTGELFF.

This clone has just one count. The V gene is TRBV7-2, the J gene TRBJ2-1, with 9 bases that match TRBD2. V gave up 1 base and J gave up 3 bases; unmatched junction bases: 7. In germline, CDR1 is SGHTA, CDR2 FQGNSA. The CDR3 loop spans 17 amino acids. This CDR3 reads CASSLVGGRASYNEQFF. DNA of the CDR3: TGTGCCAGCAGCTTAGTTGGCGGGAGGGCCAGCTACAATGAGCAGTTCTTC.

The gene calls are TRBV29-1 and TRBJ1-2, with D hard to call. Germline V gene data show CDR1 as SQVTM and CDR2 as ANQGSEA. Trimming removed 7 bases from V and 0 bases from J, with 9 bases in between. This CDR3 region has 12 residues. CDR3 residues: CSALIANYGYTF. The CDR3 bases are TGCAGCGCCCTAATAGCTAACTATGGCTACACCTTC. Filled out from reference TRBV29-1 and TRBJ1-2, the complete variable domain reads SAVISQKPSRDICQRGTSLTIQCQVDSQVTMMFWYRQQPGQSLTLIATANQGSEATYESGFVIDKFPISRPNLTFSTLTVSNMSPEDSSIYLCSALIANYGYTFGSGTRLTVV.

Here the CDR3 DNA reads TGTGCCAGCAGCGACCGATACGAGCAGTACTTC. Amino acids: CASSDRYEQYF. The V gene is TRBV7-2, the J gene TRBJ2-7; the D is unclear. Germline V gene sequence: CDR1 SGHTA, CDR2 FQGNSA. CDR3 length: 11 residues. V lost 5 bases and J 4 bases, leaving 6 bases between the germline ends.

The rearrangement uses TRBV5-1 and TRBJ2-6, with D possibly being TRBD2 (5 bases). The V gene lost 0 bases and the J gene lost 2 bases, with 15 bases spanning the gap. The CDR3 runs to 18 residues. Germline CDR1 reads SGHRS; CDR2 reads YFSETQ. CDR3 protein: CASSLVVLGEAGANVLTF. The CDR3 coding sequence is TGCGCCAGCAGCTTGGTGGTACTGGGAGAGGCTGGGGCCAACGTCCTGACTTTC.

This clone showed up just a few times. The chain joins TRBV5-5 to TRBJ2-7; D ambiguous. Trimming shortened V by 2 bases and J by 4 bases, and 10 bases separated the two germline ends. Germline V CDR1 and CDR2: SGHKS, YYEKEE (reference sequence). CDR3 length: 13 residues. The CDR3 loop reads CASSFPHVYEQYF. The DNA of the CDR3 is TGTGCCAGCAGCTTCCCTCATGTGTACGAGCAGTACTTC.

The chain joins TRBV25-1 to TRBJ2-6; D gene uncertain. Germline values: CDR1 MGHDK, CDR2 SYGVNS. The CDR3 totals 13 residues. V lost 8 bases and J 0 bases, leaving 5 bases between the germline ends. The CDR3 spells CASGISGANVLTF. The CDR3 region has the DNA TGTGCCAGCGGAATCTCTGGGGCCAACGTCCTGACTTTC.

CDR3 DNA sequence: TGTGCCATCAGTGAGTCTTCTGGTCTAACCTCTGGAAACACCATATATTTT. Encoded protein: CAISESSGLTSGNTIYF. J is TRBJ1-3 and V is TRBV10-3; D is undetermined. The V gene's germline CDR1 is ENHRY and CDR2 SYGVKD. V was clipped by 0 bases and J by 0 bases, with 12 bases between them. The CDR3 loop spans 17 amino acids.

The chain joins TRBV9 to TRBJ2-2, with 8 bases identical to TRBD2. Germline lookup yields CDR1 SGDLS and CDR2 YYNGEE. This CDR3 contains 16 residues. J was trimmed by 0 bases and V by 0 bases; bases with no gene match: 1. CDR3: CASSVGGRSNTGELFF. The CDR3 DNA is TGTGCCAGCAGCGTAGGCGGGAGGTCGAACACCGGGGAGCTGTTTTTT.

This clone appeared once. V gene TRBV7-2 combines with J gene TRBJ1-5, with D possibly TRBD1 on 5 matching bases. Germline CDR1 is SGHTA and CDR2 is FQGNSA. This CDR3 is 17 amino acids long. V shed 0 bases and J shed 7 bases, with 19 bases lying between them. This CDR3 is CASSLALGRVGEQPQHF. For the CDR3, the DNA is TGTGCCAGCAGCTTAGCGTTGGGCAGGGTGGGGGAGCAGCCCCAGCATTTT. The entire variable domain, with the rest obtained from reference TRBV7-2 and TRBJ1-5, is as follows: GAGVSQSPSNKVTEKGKDVELRCDPISGHTALYWYRQSLGQGLEFLIYFQGNSAPDKSGLPSDRFSAERTGGSVSTLTIQRTQQEDSAVYLCASSLALGRVGEQPQHFGDGTRLSIL.

This chain joins TRBV9 and TRBJ1-5; D might be TRBD1 (5 bases). The germline CDR1 and CDR2 sequences are SGDLS and YYNGEE. The V and J ends lost 3 bases and 4 bases respectively, with 11 bases between them. The CDR3 sequence is 14 residues long. The DNA for the CDR3 is TGTGCCAGCAGCGCCACGCAGGGTAATCAGCCCCAGCATTTT. Translated: CASSATQGNQPQHF.

This clone was counted only a few times. The chain recombines TRBV29-1 with TRBJ2-2; possible D gene TRBD2, 7 bases. V lost 7 bases to trimming and J lost 4 bases, with 16 bases between them. In germline, CDR1 is SQVTM, CDR2 ANQGSEA. The CDR3 length is 14 residues. The CDR3 DNA follows: TGCAGCGCCGGTCGGGGGGCGATCACCGGGGAGCTGTTTTTT. Its protein product is CSAGRGAITGELFF.

V is TRBV11-2 and J is TRBJ1-4; D ambiguous. Germline V gene sequence: CDR1 SGHAT, CDR2 FQNNGV. Trimming pared 0 bases from V and 8 bases from J, leaving 7 bases between. This CDR3 contains 13 residues. For the CDR3, the DNA is TGTGCCAGCAGCTTAGATACAAGGGAAAAACTGTTTTTT. It translates to CASSLDTREKLFF.

V is TRBV5-4 and J is TRBJ2-1; D is perhaps TRBD1 (5 bases). The V gene's germline CDR1 is SGHNT and CDR2 YYREEE (reference sequence). The CDR3 loop spans 16 amino acids. V dropped 0 bases and J dropped 1 base, with 11 bases sitting between them. Written as DNA, the CDR3 is TGTGCCAGCAGCTTGGAGGCAGGGTTTTCCTACAATGAGCAGTTCTTC. It translates to CASSLEAGFSYNEQFF.

This chain connects TRBV27 to TRBJ2-7; 11 nucleotides align to TRBD2. Germline CDR1 MNHEY, CDR2 SMNVEV (reference sequence). V gave up 5 bases and J gave up 2 bases; unmatched junction bases: 8. There are 16 residues in the CDR3. This CDR3 reads CASSPLAGGTPYEQYF. CDR3 in DNA: TGTGCCAGCAGTCCCCTAGCGGGAGGAACGCCCTACGAGCAGTACTTC.

The chain has TRBV5-1 and TRBJ1-2; no clear D. There are 17 residues in the CDR3. V was cut by 2 bases and J by 0 bases, with 17 bases left in between. Looked up from germline, CDR1 is SGHRS and CDR2 is YFSETQ. CDR3 sequence (DNA): TGCGCCAGCAGCTTACCCGGCGGGGAGGGAACTAACTATGGCTACACCTTC. Encoded protein: CASSLPGGEGTNYGYTF. The full variable domain, with the rest looked up from reference TRBV5-1 and TRBJ1-2, is KAGVTQTPRYLIKTRGQQVTLSCSPISGHRSVSWYQQTPGQGLQFLFEYFSETQRNKGNFPGRFSGRQFSNSRSEMNVSTLELGDSALYLCASSLPGGEGTNYGYTFGSGTRLTVV.

V usage is TRBV28 and J usage is TRBJ2-3, with TRBD2 matching over 7 bases. The germline V gene has CDR1 MDHEN and CDR2 SYDVKM. V lost 1 base and J lost 0; bases outside the gene matches: 10. There are 18 residues in the CDR3. The CDR3 bases are TGTGCCAGCAGTTTATTCGGAGGAGGGCGGGGGAGCACAGATACGCAGTATTTT. This sequence encodes CASSLFGGGRGSTDTQYF.

The rearrangement joins TRBV7-2 to TRBJ2-1; 8 bases align to TRBD1. The trim removed 5 bases at V and 7 bases at J, leaving 10 bases unmatched. In germline, CDR1 is SGHTA, CDR2 FQGNSA. CDR3 length: 15 amino acids. For the CDR3, the DNA is TGTGCCAGCAGCAATCACGCAGGGGGCCCAAATGAGCAGTTCTTC. Translation: CASSNHAGGPNEQFF.

In this sample, this clone turned up once. The chain combines TRBV5-1 with TRBJ2-3; 14 bases match TRBD2. The CDR3 covers 19 residues. Germline-derived CDR1 and CDR2 are SGHRS and YFSETQ. V lost 6 bases, J lost 0 bases, and 12 bases stayed unmatched. CDR3: CASTRTSGGSYASTDTQYF. For the CDR3, the DNA is TGCGCCAGCACTCGGACTAGCGGGGGGTCCTATGCTAGCACAGATACGCAGTATTTT.

This chain links TRBV7-2 with TRBJ2-2; D is possibly TRBD2 (5 bases). This CDR3 is 13 amino acids long. The germline V gene encodes CDR1 SGHTA and CDR2 FQGNSA. Trimming left V 4 bases short and J 7 bases short, with 10 bases between. CDR3 sequence reads: CASSSRDYGELFF. In nucleotides, the CDR3 is TGTGCCAGCAGCTCCCGGGATTACGGGGAGCTGTTTTTT. The full variable domain, in which reference TRBV7-2 and TRBJ2-2 provide the parts outside the CDR3, is GAGVSQSPSNKVTEKGKDVELRCDPISGHTALYWYRQSLGQGLEFLIYFQGNSAPDKSGLPSDRFSAERTGGSVSTLTIQRTQQEDSAVYLCASSSRDYGELFFGEGSRLTVL.

The V gene is TRBV5-1, the J gene TRBJ1-4, with D unresolved. CDR1 is SGHRS, CDR2 YFSETQ, per germline. This CDR3 region has 12 residues. With 4 bases removed from V and 8 bases from J, the gap between germline ends came to 9 bases. CDR3 loop: CASSPEGEKLFF. The CDR3 coding sequence is TGCGCCAGCAGCCCGGAAGGAGAAAAACTGTTTTTT.

The CDR3 protein is CASSYRGKGNTEAFF. DNA for the CDR3: TGTGCCAGCAGTTACAGGGGTAAAGGGAACACTGAAGCTTTCTTT. The chain links TRBV6-5 to TRBJ1-1, with D possibly being TRBD1 (5 bases). Between the trimmed V and J ends, which lost 2 bases and 1 base, there was a span of 11 bases. Looked up from germline, CDR1 is MNHEY and CDR2 is SVGAGI. This CDR3 is 15 amino acids long.

The V call is TRBV7-2, the J call TRBJ1-6; D remains unclear. V was pared by 3 bases and J by 8 bases, with 14 bases between. Germline V lookup: CDR1 SGHTA, CDR2 FQGNSA. The CDR3 consists of 15 residues. For the CDR3, the DNA is TGTGCCAGCAGCTTCGGGATAAGTGGCGATTCACCCCTCCACTTT. It codes for CASSFGISGDSPLHF.

This clone was seen a few times. The rearrangement joins TRBV18 to TRBJ2-1; D ambiguous. Trimming removed 6 bases from V and 3 bases from J, with 6 bases in between. This CDR3 region has 12 residues. CDR1 and CDR2 from the germline V gene are KGHSH and LQKENI. The CDR3 DNA sequence: TGTGCCAGCTCCTCGGACTACAATGAGCAGTTCTTC. Its protein is CASSSDYNEQFF. Based on the CDR3 plus reference TRBV18 and TRBJ2-1, the full variable domain is NAGVMQNPRHLVRRRGQEARLRCSPMKGHSHVYWYRQLPEEGLKFMVYLQKENIIDESGMPKERFSAEFPKEGPSILRIQQVVRGDSAAYFCASSSDYNEQFFGPGTRLTVL.

The rearrangement uses TRBV29-1 and TRBJ2-5, with 8 bases lining up with TRBD1. With the DNA end fitting TRBJ2-7 better, the J assignment may be wrong. CDR3 length equals 13 residues. Germline CDR1 and CDR2: SQVTM and ANQGSEA. Here the CDR3 DNA reads TGCAGCGATACGGACAGGGAAAATAGCGAGCAGTACTTC. Translating it yields CSDTDRENSEQYF.

This clone was seen more than once but under ten times. The V gene is TRBV29-1, the J gene TRBJ2-4, with 11 positions matching TRBD1. V shed 7 bases and J 3 bases; nucleotides not matched to a gene: 11. This CDR3 comprises 16 residues. Germline V gives CDR1 SQVTM, CDR2 ANQGSEA. This CDR3 is CSAEDRGLSGKNIQYF. The CDR3 region has the DNA TGCAGCGCAGAGGACAGGGGGCTCTCCGGCAAAAACATTCAGTACTTC.

This chain's CDR3 is CASSGTSTLRNEQFF. CDR3 sequence (DNA): TGTGCCAGCAGCGGCACCTCAACTCTGCGCAATGAGCAGTTCTTC. The chain uses TRBV2 and TRBJ2-1, with unresolved D. This CDR3 is built from 15 residues. The germline V and J ends were trimmed by 6 bases and 6 bases, with 18 bases remaining between them. Per the germline V gene, CDR1 is SNHLY and CDR2 is FYNNEI. Full variable domain (missing parts from reference TRBV2 and TRBJ2-1): EPEVTQTPSHQVTQMGQEVILRCVPISNHLYFYWYRQILGQKVEFLVSFYNNEISEKSEIFDDQFSVERPDGSNFTLKIRSTKLEDSAMYFCASSGTSTLRNEQFFGPGTRLTVL.

The chain recombines TRBV5-4 with TRBJ2-2; the D gene is possibly TRBD2 (6 bases). The CDR3 length is 15 residues. Germline loops: CDR1 SGHNT, CDR2 YYREEE (reference sequence). The V end lost 2 bases, the J end lost 0 bases, and 8 bases lay between the germline ends. CDR3 DNA: TGTGCCAGCAGCTTTGGGGGGACGAACACCGGGGAGCTGTTTTTT. Translated, it gives CASSFGGTNTGELFF.

The gene calls are TRBV30 and TRBJ2-2, with 10 bases fitting TRBD2. Per the germline V gene, CDR1 is GTSNPN and CDR2 is SVGIG (reference sequence). J lost 5 bases, V lost 7 bases, and 4 bases had no gene match. This CDR3 has 13 amino acids. The chain's CDR3 is CASRTSGTGELFF. The CDR3 DNA follows: TGTGCCTCCAGGACTAGCGGAACCGGGGAGCTGTTTTTT.

The chain recombines TRBV19 with TRBJ2-1; D is ambiguous. Trimming shortened V by 1 base and J by 4 bases, and 14 bases separated the two germline ends. Germline V gene data show CDR1 as LNHDA and CDR2 as SQIVND (reference sequence). The CDR3 extends over 16 amino acids. CDR3 in amino acids: CASSIGGALQYNEQFF. CDR3 sequence (DNA): TGTGCCAGTAGTATAGGCGGCGCCTTACAATACAATGAGCAGTTCTTC.

This chain joins TRBV7-6 and TRBJ1-1, with D uncertain. The V end lost 0 bases, the J end lost 1 base, and 9 bases lay between the germline ends. The CDR3 length is 15 residues. The germline gives CDR1 SGHVS, CDR2 FNYEAQ. The CDR3 region is CASSLARLGNTEAFF. The CDR3 bases are TGTGCCAGCAGCTTAGCCAGGTTGGGGAACACTGAAGCTTTCTTT. Based on the CDR3 plus reference TRBV7-6 and TRBJ1-1, the full variable domain is GAGVSQSPRYKVTKRGQDVALRCDPISGHVSLYWYRQALGQGPEFLTYFNYEAQQDKSGLPNDRFSAERPEGSISTLTIQRTEQRDSAMYRCASSLARLGNTEAFFGQGTRLTVV.